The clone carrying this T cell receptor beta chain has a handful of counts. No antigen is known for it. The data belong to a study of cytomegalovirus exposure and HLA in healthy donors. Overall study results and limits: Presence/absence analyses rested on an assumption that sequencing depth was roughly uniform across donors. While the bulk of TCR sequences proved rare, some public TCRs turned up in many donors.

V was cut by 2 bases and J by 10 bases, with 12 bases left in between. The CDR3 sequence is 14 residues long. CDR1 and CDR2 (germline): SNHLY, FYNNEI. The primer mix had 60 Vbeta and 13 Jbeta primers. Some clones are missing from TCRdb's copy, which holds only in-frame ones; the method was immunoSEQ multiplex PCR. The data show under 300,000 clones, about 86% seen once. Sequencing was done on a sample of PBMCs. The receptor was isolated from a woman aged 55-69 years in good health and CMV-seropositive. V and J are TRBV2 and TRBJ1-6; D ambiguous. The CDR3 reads CASSEPGFKSPLHF. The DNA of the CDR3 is TGTGCCAGCAGTGAACCGGGGTTCAAATCACCCCTCCACTTT.